Listed below are T cell receptor beta chains from one sample, sequenced in a study of brain metastases from non-small cell lung cancer. The table came from immunoSEQ multiplex PCR; TCRdb's copy has only in-frame clones and leaves some out. The sample records about 2,500 clones, 80% being singletons. The specimen sequenced was tumor-adjacent normal tissue. These receptors were collected from a donor aged 40 or over with non-small cell lung cancer. Both conserved end residues are part of each CDR3. D genes are given only for firm matches. Rows may omit the clone size; those that give it use once, few, many or a size class.

CDR3,DNA,J,D,V,size
CASSLELAGDTQYF,TGTGCCAGCAGCTTAGAATTGGCCGGGGATACGCAGTATTTT,TRBJ2-3,NA,TRBV11-3,NA
CASSLASGKETQYF,TGTGCCAGCAGCTTAGCTAGCGGGAAAGAGACCCAGTACTTC,TRBJ2-5,TRBD2,TRBV7-2,NA
CASIPGQGLNTEAFF,TGTGCCAGCATCCCGGGACAGGGTTTGAACACTGAAGCTTTCTTT,TRBJ1-1,TRBD1,TRBV2,NA
CASSIEYLEYNEQFF,TGTGCCAGTAGTATAGAATATCTAGAGTACAATGAGCAGTTCTTC,TRBJ2-1,NA,TRBV19,once
CASSLGTNEQFF,TGTGCCAGCAGCTTAGGGACGAATGAGCAGTTCTTC,TRBJ2-1,NA,TRBV7-9,NA
CASILSRAGGTEAFF,TGTGCCAGCATCCTAAGCAGGGCGGGGGGCACTGAAGCTTTCTTT,TRBJ1-1,NA,TRBV27,NA
CASSLGVSGELFF,TGTGCCAGCAGCTTAGGGGTGTCCGGGGAGCTGTTTTTT,TRBJ2-2,NA,TRBV7-2,NA
CASSVDRGRGAFF,TGTGCCAGCAGTGTGGACAGGGGGCGTGGAGCTTTCTTT,TRBJ1-1,TRBD1,TRBV2,NA
CASSLLGWGKETQYF,TGTGCCAGCAGCTTACTTGGGTGGGGGAAAGAGACCCAGTACTTC,TRBJ2-5,NA,TRBV7-2,few
CVSSVGTAPSYEQYF,TGTGTCAGCAGCGTCGGGACAGCGCCCTCCTACGAGCAGTACTTC,TRBJ2-7,TRBD1,TRBV5-4,NA
CATTTGAPTNEKLFF,TGTGCCACAACGACAGGGGCGCCCACTAATGAAAAACTGTTTTTT,TRBJ1-4,TRBD1,TRBV19,NA
CASLEDTEAFF,TGTGCCAGCCTCGAGGACACTGAAGCTTTCTTT,TRBJ1-1,NA,TRBV6-5,NA
CASSSGGRGHEQYF,TGTGCCAGCAGCTCCGGGGGCAGGGGCCACGAGCAGTACTTC,TRBJ2-7,NA,TRBV7-9,NA
CASTAGYNSPLHF,TGTGCCAGCACTGCAGGGTACAATTCACCCCTCCACTTT,TRBJ1-6,NA,TRBV27,NA
CASSPWTGTDTQYF,TGTGCCAGCAGCCCGTGGACAGGCACAGATACGCAGTATTTT,TRBJ2-3,NA,TRBV6-5,NA
CASSEFAGVFYNEQFF,TGTGCCAGCAGTGAATTCGCAGGGGTCTTCTACAATGAGCAGTTCTTC,TRBJ2-1,NA,TRBV6-1,NA
CASSKAGTSGKTYNEQFF,TGTGCCAGCAGCAAAGCAGGGACTAGCGGAAAGACCTACAATGAGCAGTTCTTC,TRBJ2-1,TRBD2,TRBV11-3,NA
CASSLRGSYNSPLHF,TGTGCCAGCAGCTTGCGTGGCTCCTATAATTCACCCCTCCACTTT,TRBJ1-6,NA,TRBV6-5,NA
CASSSGGPSYEQYF,TGTGCCAGTAGTAGCGGGGGGCCCTCCTACGAGCAGTACTTC,TRBJ2-7,TRBD2,TRBV19,NA
CASSPGIGGDEKLFF,TGTGCCAGCTCACCGGGAATCGGTGGCGATGAAAAACTGTTTTTT,TRBJ1-4,NA,TRBV18,NA
CASSLRSNYHGLAEAFF,TGTGCCAGCAGTTTACGGTCCAACTACCACGGTTTAGCTGAAGCTTTCTTT,TRBJ1-1,NA,TRBV28,NA
CASSPSGTSYNEQFF,TGTGCCAGCAGCCCTAGCGGGACCTCCTACAATGAGCAGTTCTTC,TRBJ2-1,TRBD2,TRBV7-9,NA
CAWGDPSGTGSTEAFF,TGTGCCTGGGGTGATCCCTCCGGGACAGGGAGCACTGAAGCTTTCTTT,TRBJ1-1,TRBD1,TRBV30,NA
CASSSRERETQYF,TGTGCCAGCAGCTCCCGGGAGCGCGAGACCCAGTACTTC,TRBJ2-5,NA,TRBV5-4,NA
CSTVGIEGDTQYF,TGCAGCACAGTGGGGATAGAGGGAGATACGCAGTATTTT,TRBJ2-3,NA,TRBV29-1,NA
CASRAQGYSGNTIYF,TGTGCCAGCAGGGCACAGGGGTACTCTGGAAACACCATATATTTT,TRBJ1-3,TRBD1,TRBV28,NA
CASSSSETQYF,TGTGCCAGCAGCTCGTCTGAGACCCAGTACTTC,TRBJ2-5,NA,TRBV5-6,NA
CATTTGALTNEKLFF,TGTGCCACAACGACAGGGGCGCTCACTAATGAAAAACTGTTTTTT,TRBJ1-4,TRBD1,TRBV19,NA
CASNSIREYTKAGNVLTF,TGTGCCAGCAACAGCATTCGAGAGTACACAAAGGCGGGCAACGTCCTGACTTTC,TRBJ2-6,NA,TRBV5-2,NA
CASTDPITSTDTQYF,TGTGCCAGCACAGACCCGATCACCAGCACAGATACGCAGTATTTT,TRBJ2-3,NA,TRBV5-6,NA
CSVFGTKGETQYF,TGCAGCGTTTTCGGGACTAAAGGAGAGACCCAGTACTTC,TRBJ2-5,TRBD2,TRBV29-1,once